This T cell receptor (beta chain) came from a study of metastatic and nonmetastatic thyroid tumors. Study details: Malignant and benign thyroid patients had repertoires compared in peripheral blood and tumor or nodule tissue. The study's findings and limits: Reportedly, malignant thyroid tumors had significantly higher TCR beta diversity than benign nodules, in blood and tumor.

In the authors' workflow: A classifier of distant metastasis in papillary thyroid cancer was built from CDR3 differences (across clinicopathological groups). Through MiXCR, TCRdb re-clonotyped the PCR reads. TCRdb's processing, not the study's, gives the V and J calls here. This table has tens of thousands of clones, more than 12% appearing once. Germline lookup yields CDR1 SGHVS and CDR2 FQNEAQ. Trimming shortened V by 2 bases and J by 2 bases, and 7 bases separated the two germline ends. The CDR3 length is 14 residues. Concerning this clone itself: Its cognate antigen is unknown.

Thyroid surgery was preceded by no treatment in any patient. This sequence was found in a female donor with papillary thyroid cancer or a benign thyroid nodule (not recorded which). Some clones in this sample may be carry-over from other donors' samples. The sample comprised blood. This chain connects TRBV7-8 to TRBJ2-1; D is uncertain. The DNA of the CDR3 is TGTGCCAGCAGCTTATTAACGACCTACAATGAGCAGTTCTTC. This sequence encodes CASSLLTTYNEQFF.